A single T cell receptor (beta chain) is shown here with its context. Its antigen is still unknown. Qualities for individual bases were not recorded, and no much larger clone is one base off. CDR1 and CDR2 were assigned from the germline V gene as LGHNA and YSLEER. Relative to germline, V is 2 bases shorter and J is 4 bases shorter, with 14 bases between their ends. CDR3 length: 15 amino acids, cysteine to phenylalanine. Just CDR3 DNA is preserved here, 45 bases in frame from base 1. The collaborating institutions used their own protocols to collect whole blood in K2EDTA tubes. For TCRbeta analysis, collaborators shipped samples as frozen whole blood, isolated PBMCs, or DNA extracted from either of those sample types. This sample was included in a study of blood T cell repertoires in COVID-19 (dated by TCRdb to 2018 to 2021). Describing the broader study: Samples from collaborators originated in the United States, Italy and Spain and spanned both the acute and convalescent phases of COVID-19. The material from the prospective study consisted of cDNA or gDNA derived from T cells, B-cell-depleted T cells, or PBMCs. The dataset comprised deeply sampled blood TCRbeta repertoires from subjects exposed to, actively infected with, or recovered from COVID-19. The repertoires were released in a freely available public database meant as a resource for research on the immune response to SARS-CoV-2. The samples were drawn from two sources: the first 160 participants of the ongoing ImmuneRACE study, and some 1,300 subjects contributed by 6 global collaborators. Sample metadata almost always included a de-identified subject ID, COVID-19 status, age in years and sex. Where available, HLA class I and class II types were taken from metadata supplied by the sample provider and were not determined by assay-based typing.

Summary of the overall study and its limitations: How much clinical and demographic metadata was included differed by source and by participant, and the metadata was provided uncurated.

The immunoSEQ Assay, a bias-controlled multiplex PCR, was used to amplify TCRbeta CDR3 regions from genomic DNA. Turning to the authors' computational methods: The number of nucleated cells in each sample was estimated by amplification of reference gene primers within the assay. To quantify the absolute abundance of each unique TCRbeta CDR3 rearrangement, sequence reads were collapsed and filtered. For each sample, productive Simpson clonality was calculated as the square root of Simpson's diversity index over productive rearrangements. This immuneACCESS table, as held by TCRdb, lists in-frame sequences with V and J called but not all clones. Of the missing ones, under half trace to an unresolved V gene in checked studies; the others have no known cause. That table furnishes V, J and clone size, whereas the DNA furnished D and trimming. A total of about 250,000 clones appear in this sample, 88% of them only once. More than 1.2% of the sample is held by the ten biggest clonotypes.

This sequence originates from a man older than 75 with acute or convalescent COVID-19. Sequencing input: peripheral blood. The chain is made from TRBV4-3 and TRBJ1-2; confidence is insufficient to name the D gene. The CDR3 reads CASSQQVQSLYGYTF. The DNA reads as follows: TGCGCCAGCAGCCAACAGGTTCAGAGTCTCTATGGCTACACCTTC.